Listed here are 31 T cell receptor beta chains from one sample, sequenced in a study of blood T cells in healthy people across ages. Primed by a sample-barcoded 5' primer and a J-beta primer mix, a second PCR proceeded for 7 to 11 cycles. TCRdb recomputed calls from the 5' RACE reads with MiXCR, one row per CDR3 protein. The sample carries 450,000 to 700,000 distinct CDR3 sequences, roughly 28% recorded once. Specimen: blood. These receptors all come from a woman in her sixties or seventies in good health.

The chain employs TRBV20-1 and TRBJ1-5; D not certain. Germline CDR1 reads DFQATT; CDR2 reads SNEGSKA (reference sequence). This CDR3 is 15 amino acids long. Trimming cost V 3 bases and J 6 bases, with 18 bases left between them. CDR3 in DNA: TGCAGTGCTAGGGTTTCCCACGGTTCGGGTCAGCCCCAGCATTTT. Its translation: CSARVSHGSGQPQHF.

CDR3 bases: TGTGCCAGCAGTCTTACACGGACAGATGCTGAAGCTTTCTTT. Its protein is CASSLTRTDAEAFF. The chain links TRBV6-5 to TRBJ1-1; TRBD1 is a possible D gene (6 bases). The V gene lost 5 bases and the J gene lost 6 bases, with 16 bases spanning the gap. This CDR3 contains 14 residues. CDR1 and CDR2 from the germline V gene are MNHEY and SVGAGI.

This clonotype was detected a few times. The V call is TRBV10-3, the J call TRBJ1-4; 7 nucleotides align to TRBD1. The length of the CDR3 is 14 residues. CDR1 is ENHRY, CDR2 SYGVKD, per germline. Trimming at V came to 5 bases and at J to 8 bases, leaving 8 bases not matched to a gene. In DNA, the CDR3 is TGTGCCATCAGTCGGAGACAGGGAGACGAAAAACTGTTTTTT. Translated: CAISRRQGDEKLFF.

This clonotype was detected only a few times. The chain employs TRBV6-6 and TRBJ1-4; 7 bases line up with TRBD1. Germline V gene sequence: CDR1 MNHNY, CDR2 SVGAGI (reference sequence). The CDR3 extends over 14 amino acids. With 7 bases clipped from V and 7 bases from J, the junction kept 9 bases outside the gene matches. The CDR3 reads CASKGGQTGEKLFF. DNA for the CDR3: TGTGCCAGCAAGGGGGGACAGACAGGTGAAAAACTGTTTTTT.

Concerning this clonotype itself: Compared with germline, one end of the junction differs, possibly owing to a read error. The chain is built from TRBV2 and TRBJ2-3, with 8 bases aligning to TRBD2. Germline V gene data show CDR1 as SNHLY and CDR2 as FYNNEI. The CDR3 covers 14 residues. The CDR3 DNA sequence: TGTGCCAGCAGTGAAGGGACTAGCATAGATACGCAGTATTTT. It translates to CASSEGTSIDTQYF.

This clonotype has a handful of counts. This chain links TRBV7-2 with TRBJ1-1; D is undetermined. V was clipped by 5 bases and J by 4 bases, with 14 bases between them. Germline CDR1 and CDR2: SGHTA and FQGNSA. The CDR3 is made up of 14 amino acids. In DNA form, the CDR3 reads TGTGCCAGCAGCCCACACAGCGGGCTCACTGAAGCTTTCTTT. This codes for CASSPHSGLTEAFF.

This chain uses TRBV4-1 with TRBJ1-4; D ambiguous. Germline CDR1 MGHRA, CDR2 YSYEKL. Trimming took 0 bases from V and 0 from J, leaving 8 bases between them. The CDR3 runs 16 residues. DNA of the CDR3: TGCGCCAGCAGCCAAGATCGGGGTACAACTAATGAAAAACTGTTTTTT. This sequence encodes CASSQDRGTTNEKLFF.

This clonotype was picked up a small number of times. The chain uses TRBV20-1 and TRBJ1-1; 7 bases line up with TRBD1. The CDR3 covers 13 residues. Germline CDR1 DFQATT, CDR2 SNEGSKA (reference sequence). This CDR3 reads CAREPGGGPEAFF. The DNA for the CDR3 is TGCGCTAGAGAGCCAGGGGGGGGACCTGAAGCTTTCTTT.

Concerning this clonotype itself: An end of the junction differs from the germline gene, which may be a read error. The CDR3 DNA sequence: TGTGCCGGCAGCTTAACGTCGGACAGGGGTGCAGATACGCAGTATTTT. Translating gives CAGSLTSDRGADTQYF. This chain joins TRBV7-3 and TRBJ2-3, with 9 bases identical to TRBD1. CDR3 size: 16 residues. Germline V gene data show CDR1 as SGHTA and CDR2 as FQGTGA.

The CDR3 bases are TGTGCCAGCAGCTATAGGGACACATCCTACGAGCAGTACTTC. Its translation: CASSYRDTSYEQYF. The chain is built from TRBV21-1 and TRBJ2-7; the table names TRBD1, a call not compared with the DNA. TRBV21-1 is annotated as a pseudogene. This CDR3 is 14 amino acids long.

The chain carries TRBV7-9 and TRBJ1-2; 7 nucleotides match TRBD1. CDR1 and CDR2 from the germline V gene are SEHNR and FQNEAQ (reference sequence). V was clipped by 7 bases and J by 8 bases; unmatched bases: 13. The CDR3 has 14 residues. This CDR3 is CASTGILRGHGYTF. The CDR3 DNA reads TGTGCCAGCACGGGTATCCTGAGGGGGCACGGCTACACCTTC.

This clonotype was seen once. The J gene is TRBJ2-2, the V gene TRBV2; 9 nucleotides line up with TRBD1. The V segment lost 4 bases and the J segment 6 bases; nucleotides outside the gene matches: 6. The CDR3 runs 15 residues. The germline V gene encodes CDR1 SNHLY and CDR2 FYNNEI. Written as DNA, the CDR3 is TGTGCCAGCAGTGGGGACAGGGCAAACGCCGGGGAGCTGTTTTTT. Protein sequence: CASSGDRANAGELFF.

This chain connects TRBV28 to TRBJ1-5, with D uncertain. The ends were cut back, 8 bases at V and 2 bases at J, with 10 bases in the middle. The CDR3 sequence is 13 residues long. CDR1 and CDR2 (germline): MDHEN, SYDVKM. The CDR3: CASLRPGNQPQHF. CDR3 nucleotides: TGTGCCAGCTTAAGGCCCGGCAATCAGCCCCAGCATTTT.

The chain has TRBV27 and TRBJ2-4, with 10 bases identical to TRBD1. Per the germline V gene, CDR1 is MNHEY and CDR2 is SMNVEV (reference sequence). Losses at the gene ends were 6 bases for V and 1 base for J; bases not matched to a gene: 3. The CDR3 contains 15 residues. For the CDR3, the DNA is TGTGCCAGCAGCCGACAGGGGGCGGCCAAAAACATTCAGTACTTC. Translated: CASSRQGAAKNIQYF.

This clonotype was counted many times. The CDR3 loop is CASSSDRVVIDEKLFF. CDR3 nucleotide sequence: TGTGCCAGCAGCTCCGACAGGGTGGTTATAGATGAAAAACTGTTTTTT. This chain connects TRBV7-8 to TRBJ1-4; 7 positions agree with TRBD1. Germline V gene data show CDR1 as SGHVS and CDR2 as FQNEAQ. The CDR3 consists of 16 residues. The J segment lost 6 bases and the V segment lost 4 bases, leaving 11 bases of the junction unmatched.

This rearrangement joins TRBV4-2 to TRBJ1-1; D is uncertain. The CDR3 runs to 15 residues. V shed 1 base and J shed 1 base, with 10 bases lying between them. The germline CDR1 and CDR2 sequences are LGHNA and YNFKEQ. Here the CDR3 DNA reads TGTGCCAGCAGCCAAGCTGGCGTAAGGAACACTGAAGCTTTCTTT. It encodes CASSQAGVRNTEAFF.

The rearrangement uses TRBV5-1 and TRBJ2-7; the D gene is possibly TRBD2 (5 bases). CDR1 and CDR2 (germline): SGHRS, YFSETQ. The V gene lost 0 bases and the J gene lost 3 bases, with 13 bases spanning the gap. The CDR3 is 15 amino acids. For the CDR3, the DNA is TGCGCCAGCAGCTTGGCGCCCCTTGCGGGCTACGAGCAGTACTTC. Translating it yields CASSLAPLAGYEQYF.

The chain combines TRBV6-5 with TRBJ2-1, with 12 bases that match TRBD1. The CDR3 has 15 amino acids. Trimming cost V 5 bases and J 7 bases; bases outside gene matches: 6. CDR1 is MNHEY, CDR2 SVGAGI, per germline. The CDR3 reads CASSPPGQGANEQFF. The CDR3 DNA reads as TGTGCCAGCAGTCCACCGGGACAGGGGGCAAATGAGCAGTTCTTC.

This chain connects TRBV9 to TRBJ2-1; a possible D gene is TRBD1 (6 bases). The J call may be in error: the DNA end matches TRBJ2-7 better. The CDR3 has 15 residues. CDR1 and CDR2 from the germline V gene are SGDLS and YYNGEE. DNA of the CDR3: TGTGCCAGCAGCGTAGGTCGGGACACTACCTGCGAGCAGTACTTC. It is translated as CASSVGRDTTCEQYF.

This clonotype showed up just a few times. The chain links TRBV7-2 to TRBJ1-5; 7 nucleotides match TRBD1. CDR3 length: 15 residues. Per the germline V gene, CDR1 is SGHTA and CDR2 is FQGNSA. V was pared by 5 bases and J by 3 bases, with 7 bases of the junction left unmatched. This chain's CDR3 is CASSQGGQINQPQHF. The CDR3 DNA reads as TGTGCCAGCAGCCAGGGGGGGCAGATCAATCAGCCCCAGCATTTT. Combining the CDR3 with reference TRBV7-2 and TRBJ1-5 gives the whole variable domain GAGVSQSPSNKVTEKGKDVELRCDPISGHTALYWYRQSLGQGLEFLIYFQGNSAPDKSGLPSDRFSAERTGGSVSTLTIQRTQQEDSAVYLCASSQGGQINQPQHFGDGTRLSIL.

Concerning this clonotype: The junction and the germline gene differ at one end; a read error may be behind it. This chain's CDR3 is CAGSFNTDAQYF. The CDR3 DNA is TGTGCCGGCAGTTTTAACACAGATGCGCAGTATTTT. The chain links TRBV12-3 or TRBV12-4 to TRBJ2-3; D gene ambiguous. The CDR3 totals 12 residues.

The chain uses TRBV19 and TRBJ1-4, with 8 nucleotides matching TRBD1. The CDR3 is made up of 15 amino acids. Unmatched junction bases numbered 5, after V lost 4 bases and J lost 4 bases. CDR1 and CDR2 from the germline V gene are LNHDA and SQIVND (reference sequence). The CDR3 coding sequence is TGTGCCAGTAGTAAGGGACAGGCTATTAATGAAAAACTGTTTTTT. It codes for CASSKGQAINEKLFF.

The chain combines TRBV2 with TRBJ2-3; D may be TRBD2 (5 bases). The CDR3 contains 15 residues. The V gene lost 2 bases and the J gene lost 1 base, with 10 bases spanning the gap. Looked up from germline, CDR1 is SNHLY and CDR2 is FYNNEI. The CDR3 is CASSETDYRTDTQYF. CDR3 bases: TGTGCCAGCAGTGAAACCGACTACCGCACAGATACGCAGTATTTT.

This clonotype occurred many times. The rearrangement links TRBV12-3 or TRBV12-4 to TRBJ2-5; D gene uncertain. Trimming took 7 bases from V and 4 from J, leaving 19 bases between them. This CDR3 region has 15 residues. The CDR3 bases are TGTGCCAGCAACGGGCCCGGTCCTTTCTCAGAGACCCAGTACTTC. Protein sequence: CASNGPGPFSETQYF.

This clonotype was counted many times. One junction end disagrees with the germline gene, perhaps due to a read error. The chain has TRBV4-3 and TRBJ1-1, with a possible D match to TRBD1 (5 bases). This CDR3 spans 14 amino acids. Germline V gives CDR1 LGHNA, CDR2 YSLEER. For the CDR3, the DNA is TGCGCCAGCAGCCAAAACCGGGACCCTTGGGGTGGGGTCTTT. This sequence encodes CASSQNRDPWGGVF.

This clonotype was seen a few times. The chain employs TRBV20-1 and TRBJ2-5; D is unclear. The germline CDR1 and CDR2 sequences are DFQATT and SNEGSKA (reference sequence). The CDR3 is 12 amino acids. V was shortened by 5 bases and J by 5 bases, with 12 bases between the two germline ends. CDR3 DNA sequence: TGCAGTGCTGCCATAAATCGCGAGACCCAGTACTTC. The encoded protein is CSAAINRETQYF.

This clonotype showed up just a few times. The junction departs from germline at one end; a sequencing error may be responsible. This chain uses TRBV14 with TRBJ2-1; 9 bases line up with TRBD1. CDR1 and CDR2 from the germline V gene are SGHDN and FVKESK. This CDR3 has 13 residues. For the CDR3, the DNA is TGTGCCAGCAGCCAATCTGTAAGGGACAGGGTCATCTTC. It is translated as CASSQSVRDRVIF.

This clonotype was detected only a few times. A read error may produce the germline difference seen at one junction end. This chain's CDR3 is CASSQGGDNIRYF. In nucleotides, the CDR3 is TGTGCCAGCAGCCAAGGAGGTGATAACATTCGGTACTTC. The chain uses TRBV4-2 and TRBJ2-4, with unresolved D. CDR1 is LGHNA, CDR2 YNFKEQ, per germline. The CDR3 has 13 residues.

At least ten counts were recorded for this clonotype. This rearrangement joins TRBV29-1 to TRBJ2-5, with TRBD1 matching over 8 bases. The CDR3 loop spans 13 amino acids. Germline V gives CDR1 SQVTM, CDR2 ANQGSEA. V dropped 6 bases and J dropped 0; count of bases not matched to a gene: 3. The chain's CDR3 is CSVRDRYQETQYF. DNA of the CDR3: TGCAGCGTCCGGGACAGGTACCAAGAGACCCAGTACTTC.

This clonotype showed up just once. A read error is possible here, since a much larger clone lies one base away. This chain uses TRBV10-3 with TRBJ2-5, with 9 bases matching TRBD2. Per the germline V gene, CDR1 is ENHRY and CDR2 is SYGVKD. Trimming at V came to 2 bases and at J to 5 bases, leaving 3 bases not matched to a gene. This CDR3 has 14 residues. CDR3 protein: CAISELAGTETQYF. CDR3 nucleotide sequence: TGTGCCATCAGTGAGCTAGCGGGGACGGAGACCCAGTACTTC.

The chain is built from TRBV28 and TRBJ2-4; no definite D call. The CDR3 is made up of 12 amino acids. The germline V gene has CDR1 MDHEN and CDR2 SYDVKM. V was trimmed by 11 bases and J by 2 bases, leaving 10 bases between them. The CDR3 here is CAWRDPKNIQYF. The CDR3 DNA follows: TGTGCCTGGAGAGATCCCAAAAACATTCAGTACTTC.